This TCR beta chain was retrieved from a study of chemoradiotherapy in HPV16-positive cancers. The overall study: Functional T-cell assays on a couple of HPV16-positive patients' cells defined candidate HPV-specific clones and common TCR motifs. Findings and limits, study-wide: The functional HPV-specific definition rests on just two HPV16-positive patients. Non-HPV-specific T cells did not expand in tumors during treatment, whereas candidate HPV-specific clones and E7-related motifs did.

V gave up 3 bases and J gave up 2 bases, with 7 bases separating them. This CDR3 comprises 13 residues. The germline gives CDR1 MDHEN, CDR2 SYDVKM. As concerns this clone: The antigen is undetermined. Other DNA sequences within the sample encode an identical CDR3.

Assay used: immunoSEQ multiplex PCR; TCRdb lists only in-frame clones, some missing. Of 5,900 or so clones listed, roughly three quarters were seen once; the top ten hold approximately 6.3%. The receptor was derived from a human donor with HPV-associated anogenital cancer. The source was tumor tissue, collected from a patient who underwent chemoradiotherapy. This chain joins TRBV28 and TRBJ1-2, with D perhaps matching TRBD1 (5 bases). CDR3 DNA sequence: TGTGCCAGCAGTTTGCGGGGGAACTATGGCTACACCTTC. Translated: CASSLRGNYGYTF.